A selection of T cell receptor beta chains follows, all from one sample in a study of cytomegalovirus exposure and HLA in healthy donors. Method: immunoSEQ multiplex PCR; TCRdb's copy keeps in-frame clones and lacks some. The sample includes under 200,000 clones, over 75% of them seen just once. Source material: PBMCs. The receptors stem from a human donor in good health. Each CDR3 is given with its conserved first and last residue. Each record gives: J gene, CDR3 length, V gene, clone size, D gene, CDR3 DNA, CDR3 protein. A D gene is named only where the DNA matches it firmly. Size values are once, few and many counts, or a class for expanded clones, and some rows have none.

>TRBJ2-5|15|TRBV18|-|-
TGTGCCAGCTCACTCCTTTCCGGGGGCCAAGAGACCCAGTACTTC
CASSLLSGGQETQYF
>TRBJ1-2|15|TRBV6-5|-|-
TGTGCCAGCAGTTACTCGAGGGCGGGGGAACATGGCTACACCTTC
CASSYSRAGEHGYTF
>TRBJ2-1|15|TRBV10-2|-|TRBD1
TGCGCCAGCGCAAGGATCACAGGGGAACGTAATGAGCAGTTCTTC
CASARITGERNEQFF
>TRBJ2-7|17|TRBV5-3|-|TRBD2
TGTGCCAGAAGCTTCGAACGGGGAGGGGTTATTCTCTACGAGCAGTACTTC
CARSFERGGVILYEQYF
>TRBJ1-3|16|TRBV25-1|once|TRBD1
TGTGCCAGCAGTGAAGCTGCAGGGGGATATGGAAACACCATATATTTT
CASSEAAGGYGNTIYF
>TRBJ2-5|15|TRBV5-4|-|TRBD2
TGTGCCAGCAGGGTCGGGCTAGCGGGCGGAGAGACCCAGTACTTC
CASRVGLAGGETQYF
>TRBJ1-3|12|TRBV10-2|-|-
TGCGCCAGCAGTGAGGGCGGAAACACCATATATTTT
CASSEGGNTIYF
>TRBJ1-3|16|TRBV15|few|-
TGTGCCACCAGCACTACGACACCCTGCTCTGGAAACACCATATATTTT
CATSTTTPCSGNTIYF
>TRBJ1-1|13|TRBV9|-|-
TGTGCCAGCAGCGTAACGGTGAACACTGAAGCTTTCTTT
CASSVTVNTEAFF
>TRBJ1-1|16|TRBV12-5|-|TRBD1
TGTGCTAGTGGTCCCCCCAGACCGGGACAGGGGGCTTGGGCTTTCTTT
CASGPPRPGQGAWAFF
>TRBJ1-2|13|TRBV6-6|-|-
TGTGCCAGCAGTCAGTTGACAGGTGGGGGCTACACCTTC
CASSQLTGGGYTF
>TRBJ2-1|17|TRBV4-3|once|TRBD2
TGCGCCAGCAGCCAAGATCTTACGGCGGGGGGTTACAATGAGCAGTTCTTC
CASSQDLTAGGYNEQFF
>TRBJ2-3|15|TRBV12-5|-|TRBD2
TGTGCTAGTGGTTTGCGGGGGGGGGCGGCAGATACGCAGTATTTT
CASGLRGGAADTQYF
>TRBJ2-7|17|TRBV7-9|-|TRBD1
TGTGCCAGCAGCCCCTTACTTAGGACAGGGGGTACTTACGAGCAGTACTTC
CASSPLLRTGGTYEQYF
>TRBJ2-2|16|TRBV5-1|-|-
TGCGCCAGCAGCTTGGAAGGCGGGGTGCCGGGCGGGGAGCTGTTTTTT
CASSLEGGVPGGELFF
>TRBJ2-1|16|TRBV10-3|few|TRBD1
TGTGCCATCAGGTCCGCAACAGGGGGCTCCTACAATGAGCAGTTCTTC
CAIRSATGGSYNEQFF
>TRBJ2-7|14|TRBV13|-|TRBD1
TGTGCCAGCAGCTTAGGAGGGGGCGTTTACGAGCAGTACTTC
CASSLGGGVYEQYF
>TRBJ2-1|14|TRBV10-2|-|TRBD1
TGCGCCAGCAGTGAGCCGACAGGGGCGGTTGAGCAGTTCTTC
CASSEPTGAVEQFF
>TRBJ2-7|14|TRBV4-3|-|-
TGCGCCAGCAGCCAAGATATTAGCCAATACGAGCAGTACTTC
CASSQDISQYEQYF
>TRBJ1-2|13|TRBV9|-|-
TGTGCCAGCAGAACCGGGGGAAATGGCGGCTACACCTTC
CASRTGGNGGYTF
>TRBJ2-1|15|TRBV5-4|-|TRBD2
TGTGCCAGCAGCCCCGCCCAGCGGGGGTTCAATGAGCAGTTCTTC
CASSPAQRGFNEQFF
>TRBJ2-7|14|TRBV5-6|-|TRBD2
TGTGCCAGCAGCTTAGGACTAGCAGACTACGAGCAGTACTTC
CASSLGLADYEQYF
>TRBJ2-1|17|TRBV19|-|-
TGTGCCAGTAGTAAGCCCAGAGGCTACGGCTCCTACAATGAGCAGTTCTTC
CASSKPRGYGSYNEQFF
>TRBJ1-1|12|TRBV7-7|-|-
TGTGCCAGCAGCCCACCCCCCAGTGAAGCTTTCTTT
CASSPPPSEAFF
>TRBJ1-3|14|TRBV6-1|-|-
TGTGCCAGCAGTGAAGGGTCAGGAGGCAACACCATATATTTT
CASSEGSGGNTIYF
>TRBJ2-5|17|TRBV5-4|-|TRBD2
TGTGCCAGCAGCTTGGCGCTAGCGGGGGTATCCCAAGAGACCCAGTACTTC
CASSLALAGVSQETQYF
>TRBJ2-5|13|TRBV15|-|-
TGTGCCACCGGAGCAGGGGCGCGAGAGACCCAGTACTTC
CATGAGARETQYF
>TRBJ1-1|13|TRBV2|-|TRBD1
TGTGCCAGCAGTCCTGACAGGGGCACTGAAGCTTTCTTT
CASSPDRGTEAFF
>TRBJ2-1|15|TRBV7-2|-|TRBD1
TGTGCCAGCAGCTTAGGACAGGGTTGGTACAATGAGCAGTTCTTC
CASSLGQGWYNEQFF
>TRBJ2-7|15|TRBV27|-|-
TGTGCCAGCAGTAGGACGATGGGGCCAGGTCGCGAGCAGTACTTC
CASSRTMGPGREQYF
>TRBJ2-5|15|TRBV7-2|-|-
TGTGCCAGCAGCTTAATGGGGCTATCCCAAGAGACCCAGTACTTC
CASSLMGLSQETQYF
>TRBJ2-7|15|TRBV11-2|-|TRBD1
TGTGCCAGCAGCTCTCGGGACAGGGGGTCCTACGAGCAGTACTTC
CASSSRDRGSYEQYF
>TRBJ1-1|13|TRBV29-1|-|TRBD1
TGCAGCGTAGACAGGGGCACGAACACTGAAGCTTTCTTT
CSVDRGTNTEAFF
>TRBJ1-1|16|TRBV19|-|TRBD1
TGTGCCAGTAGTATAGACGAGGGACAGATGAACACTGAAGCTTTCTTT
CASSIDEGQMNTEAFF
>TRBJ1-1|14|TRBV5-4|few|TRBD1
TGTGCCAGCAGCGGGAGGACAGGTAACACTGAAGCTTTCTTT
CASSGRTGNTEAFF
>TRBJ1-1|15|TRBV4-2|-|-
TGTGCCAGCAGCCAAGAGACAGGAGAGAACACTGAAGCTTTCTTT
CASSQETGENTEAFF
>TRBJ2-7|14|TRBV10-3|-|TRBD1
TGTGCCATCAGACCGGGACAGGGGGCGCTTGAGCAGTACTTC
CAIRPGQGALEQYF
>TRBJ2-5|16|TRBV27|-|TRBD1
TGTGCCAGCAGTCCAGCGACAGGGCTAGTTCTGGAGACCCAGTACTTC
CASSPATGLVLETQYF
>TRBJ2-3|14|TRBV29-1|-|TRBD2
TGCAGCGTTGAGCGGGGGGGTAGCACAGATACGCAGTATTTT
CSVERGGSTDTQYF
>TRBJ2-1|16|TRBV6-1|-|TRBD1
TGTGCCAGCAGTGAAGCGGGACAGGGGTCCTACAATGAGCAGTTCTTC
CASSEAGQGSYNEQFF
>TRBJ2-7|15|TRBV7-2|-|-
TGTGCCAGCAGCCCCGACAGGAACCTCTTCTACGAGCAGTACTTC
CASSPDRNLFYEQYF
>TRBJ1-2|17|TRBV27|-|-
TGTGCCAGCAGCACAAACACCCAGGGAAAGGGGGTCTATGGCTACACCTTC
CASSTNTQGKGVYGYTF
>TRBJ2-1|17|TRBV4-1|once|TRBD2
TGCGCCAGCAGCCAAGGTATAGCGGGGAGGGGCTACAATGAGCAGTTCTTC
CASSQGIAGRGYNEQFF
>TRBJ2-7|11|TRBV2|few|-
TGTGCCAGCAGTGAGGTGTACGAGCAGTACTTC
CASSEVYEQYF
>TRBJ2-3|12|TRBV7-8|-|-
TGTGCCAGCAGTTGGGGCGGCTATACGCAGTATTTT
CASSWGGYTQYF
>TRBJ1-1|14|TRBV6-5|-|-
TGTGCCAGCAGCCTGACAGAGATGAACACTGAAGCTTTCTTT
CASSLTEMNTEAFF
>TRBJ2-1|14|TRBV29-1|-|-
TGCAGCGCCGAGGGTCCGGCTTCCTACAATGAGCAGTTCTTC
CSAEGPASYNEQFF
>TRBJ1-5|15|TRBV27|-|-
TGTGCCAGCAGTTTACTGGGGGGGGGCAATCAGCCCCAGCATTTT
CASSLLGGGNQPQHF